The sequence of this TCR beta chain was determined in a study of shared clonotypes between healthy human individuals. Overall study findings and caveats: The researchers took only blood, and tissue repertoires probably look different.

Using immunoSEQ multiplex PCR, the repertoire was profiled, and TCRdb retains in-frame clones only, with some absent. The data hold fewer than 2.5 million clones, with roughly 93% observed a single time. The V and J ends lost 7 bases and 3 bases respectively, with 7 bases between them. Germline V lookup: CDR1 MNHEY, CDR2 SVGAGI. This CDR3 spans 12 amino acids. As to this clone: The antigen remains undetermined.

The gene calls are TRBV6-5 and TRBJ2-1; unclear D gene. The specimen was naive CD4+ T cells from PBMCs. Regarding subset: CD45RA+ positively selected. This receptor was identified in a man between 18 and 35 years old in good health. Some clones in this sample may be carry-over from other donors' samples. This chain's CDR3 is CASTASYNEQFF. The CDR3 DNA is TGTGCCAGCACTGCCAGCTACAATGAGCAGTTCTTC.